These T cell receptor beta chains were read from a single sample in a study of T cells in Graves' hyperthyroidism and ophthalmopathy. TCRdb re-called the multiplex PCR reads through MiXCR, storing one row per CDR3 protein. The sample carries approximately 600,000 distinct CDR3 sequences, less than 25% recorded once. Sequences were obtained from blood. The source of these receptors is a man in his thirties or forties with Graves' ophthalmopathy. Both conserved end residues are part of each CDR3. The D gene is left open where the match is weak. Clone size is not always given. Where it is, it says once, few, many or a class for expanded clones.

V gene	clone size	J gene	D gene	CDR3 protein	CDR3 DNA
TRBV5-1	-	TRBJ2-7	TRBD2	CASSLVGHKTSGSYEQYF	TGCGCCAGCAGCTTGGTGGGACACAAGACTAGCGGCTCCTACGAGCAGTACTTC
TRBV6-5	-	TRBJ2-7	TRBD2	CASSYSAGGGYEQYF	TGTGCCAGCAGTTACTCCGCGGGGGGAGGCTACGAGCAGTACTTC
TRBV28	few	TRBJ1-2	-	CASIKAGVRGYGYTF	TGTGCCAGCATCAAGGCCGGGGTACGAGGCTATGGCTACACCTTC
TRBV14	-	TRBJ2-1	-	CASSRLGGYNEQFF	TGTGCCAGCAGCCGCCTAGGAGGGTACAATGAGCAGTTCTTC
TRBV4-1	-	TRBJ2-3	TRBD2	CASSQVRLAGVSDTQYF	TGCGCCAGCAGCCAAGTCCGACTAGCGGGAGTCTCAGATACGCAGTATTTT
TRBV2	-	TRBJ1-4	-	CASSVGMEKLFF	TGTGCCAGCAGTGTCGGTATGGAAAAACTGTTTTTT
TRBV20-1	-	TRBJ1-5	-	CSARGRGGGNQPQHF	TGCAGTGCTAGAGGTCGCGGGGGGGGTAATCAGCCCCAGCATTTT
TRBV28	many	TRBJ2-1	TRBD2	CASSLGTSGRDEQFF	TGTGCCAGCAGTCTTGGGACTAGCGGGAGAGATGAGCAGTTCTTC
TRBV4-1	few	TRBJ2-3	-	CASRHRAPRDTQYF	TGCGCCAGCAGACACCGGGCCCCGAGAGATACGCAGTATTTT
TRBV7-9	-	TRBJ2-3	TRBD2	CASSFWTSGVIYTQYF	TGTGCCAGCAGCTTTTGGACTAGCGGGGTAATATATACGCAGTATTTT
TRBV27	-	TRBJ1-4	TRBD1	CASSGTGANEKLFF	TGTGCCAGCAGCGGGACAGGGGCTAATGAAAAACTGTTTTTT
TRBV28	-	TRBJ1-3	-	CASSLLRQSGNTIYF	TGTGCCAGCAGTTTATTGCGACAGTCCGGAAACACCATATATTTT
TRBV4-1	few	TRBJ2-1	-	CASSQGVVETQFF	TGCGCCAGCAGCCAAGGGGTGGTCGAGACCCAGTTCTTC
TRBV29-1	few	TRBJ1-2	TRBD1	CSVARGQGADGYTF	TGCAGCGTTGCCCGGGGACAGGGGGCGGATGGCTACACCTTC
TRBV6-1	few	TRBJ2-4	-	CASSDPGAPAKNIQYF	TGTGCCAGCAGTGACCCGGGGGCCCCAGCCAAAAACATTCAGTACTTC
TRBV19	-	TRBJ1-6	-	CASSGSWSRNSPLHF	TGTGCCAGTAGTGGCTCTTGGTCGCGGAATTCACCCCTCCACTTT
TRBV29-1	few	TRBJ1-1	-	CSVVFDTEAFF	TGCAGCGTTGTATTCGACACTGAAGCTTTCTTT
TRBV6-5	-	TRBJ2-7	TRBD1	CASSYSRTGFTYEQYF	TGTGCCAGCAGTTACTCGCGGACAGGGTTTACATACGAGCAGTACTTC
TRBV4-3	few	TRBJ2-5	-	CASSLKAGTANTETQYF	TGCGCCAGCAGCCTGAAAGCGGGGACAGCAAATACAGAGACCCAGTACTTC
TRBV11-2	many	TRBJ1-3	TRBD1	CASSALHRGPIGNTIYF	TGTGCCAGCAGCGCCTTACACAGGGGGCCGATTGGAAACACCATATATTTT
TRBV11-1	many	TRBJ2-7	TRBD1	CASSDRTGGFYEQYF	TGTGCCAGCAGCGACAGGACAGGGGGATTCTACGAGCAGTACTTC
TRBV4-3	few	TRBJ2-2	-	CASSAQADGELFF	TGCGCCAGCAGCGCACAGGCGGACGGGGAGCTGTTTTTT
TRBV20-1	many	TRBJ2-7	-	CSARDRAGYYEQYF	TGCAGTGCTAGAGATCGGGCTGGATACTACGAGCAGTACTTC
TRBV28	-	TRBJ1-3	-	CASSLMESGNTIYF	TGTGCCAGCAGTTTAATGGAGTCTGGAAACACCATATATTTT
TRBV10-3	-	TRBJ1-1	-	CAIKVQNTEAFF	TGTGCCATCAAGGTACAGAACACTGAAGCTTTCTTT
TRBV7-2	few	TRBJ2-3	-	CASSRGGGNTDTQYF	TGTGCCAGCAGCCGAGGCGGAGGTAACACAGATACGCAGTATTTT
TRBV20-1	many	TRBJ1-5	-	CSARGTGRNQPQHF	TGCAGTGCTAGAGGAACAGGGCGCAATCAGCCCCAGCATTTT
TRBV11-2	many	TRBJ2-7	-	CASSLKRDYTGLSYEQYF	TGTGCCAGCAGCTTAAAACGGGATTATACGGGACTCTCCTACGAGCAGTACTTC
TRBV7-3	-	TRBJ2-2	TRBD1	CASRPSTGAGELFF	TGTGCCAGCAGACCCTCTACAGGGGCCGGGGAGCTGTTTTTT
TRBV7-8	few	TRBJ1-1	-	CASSLHGIGPEAFF	TGTGCCAGCAGCTTACATGGCATCGGCCCTGAAGCTTTCTTT
TRBV5-1	few	TRBJ2-3	TRBD2	CASSLLSGLESEADTQYF	TGCGCCAGCAGCTTGTTATCGGGACTAGAGTCGGAGGCGGATACGCAGTATTTT
TRBV28	few	TRBJ2-7	TRBD2	CATSRGGAFEEQYF	TGTGCCACCTCACGGGGGGGGGCTTTCGAAGAGCAGTACTTC
TRBV28	few	TRBJ2-7	TRBD2	CASSSGGVEQYF	TGTGCCAGCAGTTCGGGGGGGGTCGAGCAGTACTTC
TRBV30	few	TRBJ2-5	-	CAWSMGGGQETQYF	TGTGCCTGGAGTATGGGAGGGGGGCAAGAGACCCAGTACTTC
TRBV12-3/TRBV12-4	many	TRBJ2-1	-	CASSLDVHRSIGEQFF	TGTGCCAGCAGTTTAGATGTCCATCGATCGATCGGTGAGCAGTTCTTC
TRBV27	-	TRBJ2-7	TRBD1	CASSHTGTGGGEQYF	TGTGCCAGCAGTCATACCGGGACAGGGGGCGGCGAGCAGTACTTC
TRBV3-1	-	TRBJ1-1	-	CASSRAGQSEAFF	TGTGCCAGCAGCCGGGCCGGACAGTCAGAAGCTTTCTTT
TRBV11-2	few	TRBJ2-2	TRBD2	CASSLDSLAGMGTGELFF	TGTGCCAGCAGCTTAGATAGTCTAGCGGGAATGGGCACCGGGGAGCTGTTTTTT
TRBV12-3/TRBV12-4	many	TRBJ2-7	TRBD2	CASSRSGLSYEQYF	TGTGCCAGCAGTCGTAGCGGGTTAAGCTACGAGCAGTACTTC
TRBV27	few	TRBJ2-3	TRBD1	CASSTPGTGHIVTQYF	TGTGCCAGCAGTACTCCCGGGACAGGGCACATTGTGACGCAGTATTTT
TRBV27	many	TRBJ2-7	-	CASSPGQSIYEQYF	TGTGCCAGCAGTCCCGGACAGTCCATCTACGAGCAGTACTTC
TRBV12-3/TRBV12-4	many	TRBJ1-5	-	CASSPDGQSVQPQHF	TGTGCCAGCAGCCCAGATGGACAGAGCGTTCAGCCCCAGCATTTT
TRBV7-2	few	TRBJ2-3	-	CASAKGTLDLDTQYF	TGTGCCAGCGCCAAGGGGACCCTAGATTTGGATACGCAGTATTTT
TRBV7-9	-	TRBJ1-2	-	CASSPPAGPNYGYTF	TGTGCCAGCAGCCCCCCTGCAGGGCCCAACTATGGCTACACCTTC
TRBV20-1	few	TRBJ1-5	-	CSASASAGQPQHF	TGCAGTGCTAGCGCATCAGCGGGGCAGCCCCAGCATTTT
TRBV6-1	-	TRBJ2-7	-	CASSEERVPTYEQYF	TGTGCCAGCAGTGAAGAGAGGGTCCCAACCTACGAGCAGTACTTC
TRBV6-1	-	TRBJ2-7	-	CASSLDRFEQYF	TGTGCCAGCAGTCTGGACAGATTCGAGCAGTACTTC
TRBV15	many	TRBJ1-1	TRBD1	CATSRGTGGVATEAFF	TGTGCCACCAGCAGAGGGACAGGGGGCGTCGCCACTGAAGCTTTCTTT
TRBV6-1	-	TRBJ1-2	-	CASSQGFRNYGYTF	TGTGCCAGCTCCCAGGGGTTCCGTAACTATGGCTACACCTTC
TRBV9	-	TRBJ1-2	-	CASSAFSGSNYGYTF	TGTGCCAGCAGCGCCTTTTCGGGTTCTAACTATGGCTACACCTTC